The 15 T cell receptor beta chains listed next were all sequenced from one sample in a study of T cell responses to AZD1222 COVID-19 vaccine. TCRdb's table, derived via immunoSEQ multiplex PCR, lists solely in-frame clones and lacks some. Of more than 100,000 clones in the sample, around 90% were seen once. Sequenced here: peripheral blood, sampled 28 days after the second AZD1222 dose. These receptors came from an adult who received the AZD1222 COVID-19 vaccine.

This rearrangement joins TRBV5-1 to TRBJ1-1, with a possible D match to TRBD1 (5 bases). The germline V gene has CDR1 SGHRS and CDR2 YFSETQ. Trimming left V 0 bases short and J 6 bases short, with 21 bases between. The CDR3 has 17 residues. CDR3 coding DNA: TGCGCCAGCAGCTTGGGTGGGGCGGCCACCACCGGCGCTGAAGCTTTCTTT. Its translation is CASSLGGAATTGAEAFF. Looking up the rest from reference TRBV5-1 and TRBJ1-1 gives the full variable domain: KAGVTQTPRYLIKTRGQQVTLSCSPISGHRSVSWYQQTPGQGLQFLFEYFSETQRNKGNFPGRFSGRQFSNSRSEMNVSTLELGDSALYLCASSLGGAATTGAEAFFGQGTRLTVV.

The chain combines TRBV12-5 with TRBJ1-5, with D maybe TRBD1 (6 bases). CDR1 is LGHNT, CDR2 FRNRAP, per germline. There are 14 residues in the CDR3. V shed 7 bases and J shed 4 bases, with 14 bases lying between them. This CDR3 reads CASALGAGNQPQHF. The CDR3 nucleotides read TGTGCTAGTGCCCTGGGGGCAGGGAATCAGCCCCAGCATTTT. The whole variable domain, filled in from reference TRBV12-5 and TRBJ1-5, reads DARVTQTPRHKVTEMGQEVTMRCQPILGHNTVFWYRQTMMQGLELLAYFRNRAPLDDSGMPKDRFSAEMPDATLATLKIQPSEPRDSAVYFCASALGAGNQPQHFGDGTRLSIL.

This chain links TRBV15 with TRBJ1-5, with TRBD1 identical over 7 bases. V lost 4 bases to trimming and J lost 3 bases; unmatched junction nucleotides: 3. This CDR3 region has 14 residues. CDR1 and CDR2 from the germline V gene are LNHNV and YYDKDF (reference sequence). The CDR3 is CATSTGQINQPQHF. The CDR3 region has the DNA TGTGCCACCAGCACGGGACAGATCAATCAGCCCCAGCATTTT. Together with reference TRBV15 and TRBJ1-5, the CDR3 gives the full variable domain: DAMVIQNPRYQVTQFGKPVTLSCSQTLNHNVMYWYQQKSSQAPKLLFHYYDKDFNNEADTPDNFQSRRPNTSFCFLDIRSPGLGDTAMYLCATSTGQINQPQHFGDGTRLSIL.

The chain uses TRBV2 and TRBJ1-1; 10 bases match TRBD1. This CDR3 is built from 14 residues. Germline lookup yields CDR1 SNHLY and CDR2 FYNNEI. V lost 8 bases to trimming and J lost 2 bases; unmatched junction nucleotides: 5. CDR3 nucleotide sequence: TGTGCCAGCGATAGACAGGGGGCAAACACTGAAGCTTTCTTT. Its translation: CASDRQGANTEAFF.

The chain links TRBV12-3 or TRBV12-4 to TRBJ1-2; no clear D. The CDR3 loop spans 12 amino acids. Trimming took off 4 bases at V and 9 bases at J, with 12 bases between the two ends. The CDR3 here is CASSWAASRYTF. The CDR3, as DNA: TGTGCCAGCAGTTGGGCAGCCTCCCGCTACACCTTC.

J is TRBJ2-3 and V is TRBV7-6; D uncertain. This CDR3 comprises 15 residues. The germline V gene has CDR1 SGHVS and CDR2 FNYEAQ. Trimming left V 0 bases short and J 3 bases short, with 10 bases between. CDR3 in amino acids: CASSLAGSETDTQYF. The CDR3 region has the DNA TGTGCCAGCAGCTTAGCCGGGTCGGAGACAGATACGCAGTATTTT.

In this sample, this clone turned up once. This chain uses TRBV4-2 with TRBJ1-5, with D perhaps TRBD1 (5 bases). With 6 bases removed from V and 2 bases from J, the gap between germline ends came to 11 bases. The CDR3 contains 14 residues. Germline V CDR1 and CDR2: LGHNA, YNFKEQ. CDR3 amino acids: CASSIGVGNQPQHF. The CDR3 DNA is TGTGCCAGCAGTATAGGGGTCGGCAATCAGCCCCAGCATTTT.

V usage is TRBV4-1 and J usage is TRBJ1-3; 7 nucleotides line up with TRBD1. CDR3 length: 15 amino acids. Germline CDR1 reads MGHRA; CDR2 reads YSYEKL. J lost 2 bases, V lost 1 base, and 2 bases had no gene match. The CDR3 is CASSQVGQAGNTIYF. CDR3 nucleotide sequence: TGCGCCAGCAGCCAAGTTGGACAGGCTGGAAACACCATATATTTT.

The chain links TRBV30 to TRBJ1-1; no clear D. The germline V gene encodes CDR1 GTSNPN and CDR2 SVGIG (reference sequence). CDR3 length: 12 residues. The germline V and J ends were trimmed by 4 bases and 10 bases, with 16 bases remaining between them. The CDR3: CAWIPGGRLAFF. The CDR3, as DNA: TGTGCCTGGATCCCCGGAGGGCGGTTAGCTTTCTTT.

The J gene is TRBJ2-7, the V gene TRBV12-1; TRBD1, the table's D call, lacks a check against the DNA. TRBV12-1 is designated a pseudogene. This CDR3 contains 16 residues. The CDR3 here is CASSLHRGCPDYEQYV. CDR3 nucleotides: TGTGCCAGCAGCCTCCACAGGGGCTGTCCCGACTACGAGCAGTACGTC.

This clone was counted only a few times. CDR3 coding DNA: TGTGCCAGCAGCTTTGAGGGGAATAGCAATCAGCCCCAGCATTTT. Its protein product is CASSFEGNSNQPQHF. The chain has TRBV5-5 and TRBJ1-5; TRBD1 might be the D (5 bases). Germline V CDR1 and CDR2: SGHKS, YYEKEE (reference sequence). V was trimmed by 2 bases and J by 0 bases, leaving 9 bases between them. There are 15 residues in the CDR3. The whole variable domain, remainder taken from reference TRBV5-5 and TRBJ1-5, is DAGVTQSPTHLIKTRGQQVTLRCSPISGHKSVSWYQQVLGQGPQFIFQYYEKEERGRGNFPDRFSARQFPNYSSELNVNALLLGDSALYLCASSFEGNSNQPQHFGDGTRLSIL.

In this sample, this clone turned up a few times. This chain links TRBV6-1 with TRBJ1-1, with TRBD1 matching 7 bases. The CDR3 is 14 residues long. Germline CDR1 reads MNHNS; CDR2 reads SASEGT. Trimming took 5 bases from V and 7 from J; bases not matched to a gene: 10. The CDR3 region has the DNA TGTGCCAGCAGTTATGGGACAGAACTAAATGAAGCTTTCTTT. Encoded protein: CASSYGTELNEAFF.

This clone was seen a few times. The rearrangement joins TRBV5-4 to TRBJ2-7; 7 bases agree with TRBD1. Trimming removed 3 bases from V and 1 base from J; junction bases left unmatched: 4. CDR3 length: 14 residues. The V gene's germline CDR1 is SGHNT and CDR2 YYREEE (reference sequence). The CDR3 nucleotides read TGTGCCAGCAGCTCCGGGACAGTTTCCTACGAGCAGTACTTC. Its protein is CASSSGTVSYEQYF.

The V gene is TRBV24-1, the J gene TRBJ1-3; D unresolved. The CDR3 loop spans 15 amino acids. The germline V and J ends were trimmed by 4 bases and 2 bases, with 11 bases remaining between them. Germline values: CDR1 KGHDR, CDR2 SFDVKD. CDR3 DNA: TGTGCCACCAGTGACTCTCGGGGTGCTGGAAACACCATATATTTT. Protein product: CATSDSRGAGNTIYF.

The chain has TRBV7-6 and TRBJ1-1; tentatively, D is TRBD1 (5 bases). V was cut by 0 bases and J by 1 base, with 15 bases left in between. Germline V gene sequence: CDR1 SGHVS, CDR2 FNYEAQ. This CDR3 is built from 17 residues. CDR3 loop: CASSLAPMGQRNTEAFF. The CDR3 region has the DNA TGTGCCAGCAGCTTAGCCCCAATGGGGCAGAGGAACACTGAAGCTTTCTTT.